This T cell receptor (beta chain) derives from a study of blood T cell repertoires in COVID-19 (dated by TCRdb to 2018 to 2020). Turning to the overall study: Samples covering the acute and convalescent phases of COVID-19 were provided by collaborators in the United States, Italy and Spain. The material from the prospective study consisted of cDNA or gDNA derived from T cells, B-cell-depleted T cells, or PBMCs. Nearly every sample came with metadata listing a de-identified subject ID, COVID-19 status, age in years and sex. Where available, HLA class I and class II types were obtained from metadata supplied by the sample provider rather than from assay-based typing. The repertoires were made available in a free public database intended to serve as a resource for research on the immune response to SARS-CoV-2. Subjects who had been exposed to COVID-19, were actively infected with it, or had recovered from it provided the deeply sampled blood TCRbeta repertoires that made up the dataset. The samples were drawn from two sources: the first 160 participants of the ongoing ImmuneRACE study, and 1,254 subjects contributed by 6 global collaborators.

At the junction V is shortened by 1 base and J by 5 bases, with 18 bases in between. Sequences GTSNPN (CDR1) and SVGIG (CDR2) are obtained from the germline V gene (reference sequence). From the cysteine up to the phenylalanine, the CDR3 has a length of 16 residues. Of all the DNA, just the CDR3 is kept, 48 bases in frame from base 1. TCRbeta CDR3 regions were amplified from genomic DNA by means of the immunoSEQ Assay, a bias-controlled multiplex PCR. Processing in the source paper ran as follows. Within the assay, amplification of reference gene primers was used to estimate how many nucleated cells each sample contained. Sequence reads were collapsed and filtered to measure the absolute abundance of every unique TCRbeta CDR3 rearrangement. For each sample, productive Simpson clonality was calculated as the square root of Simpson's diversity index over productive rearrangements. Held by TCRdb, this immuneACCESS table contains in-frame sequences only and omits some clones. Under half of the omission traces to an unresolved V gene where checked; the cause of the rest is unknown. V, J and clone size were drawn from that table, and D and trimming were deduced from the DNA. This sample lists 180,000 or so clones; about 86% were detected once. The ten largest clones represent 3.5% to 4.5% of the sample.

What the research found in general, with its limitations: The quantity of clinical and demographic metadata differed by source and by participant and was supplied without curation.

Whole blood was collected in K2EDTA tubes by collaborating institutions according to the institutions' own protocols. Collaborator samples were shipped for TCRbeta analysis as frozen whole blood, isolated PBMCs, or DNA extracted from either sample type. A word on this clone: Its specific antigen is unknown. No base-level quality is on record; no much larger clone is a single base apart.

The receptor chain draws on TRBV30 and TRBJ1-5; the D gene is perhaps TRBD1, from 6 matching bases. The sample taken for sequencing was peripheral blood. The receptor was isolated from a man between 18 and 35 years old with active or convalescent COVID-19. The bases are TGTGCCTGGAGTGCGTGGGACAAGGGTAGGGATCAGCCCCAGCATTTT. It translates to CAWSAWDKGRDQPQHF.